Included here is one TCR beta chain sequence, with context. No antigen is known for it. This CDR3 comprises 16 residues. Germline-derived CDR1 and CDR2 are LNHDA and SQIVND (reference sequence). V was pared by 8 bases and J by 0 bases, with 9 bases of the junction left unmatched. The sample comes from a study of T cell responses to AZD1222 COVID-19 vaccine. Study-wide findings and caveats: Donors in the cohort were predominantly white British and more often female, and clonal diversity was possibly underestimated.

Data came from immunoSEQ multiplex PCR; TCRdb stores just in-frame clones and leaves some out. The sample shows about 140,000 clones, 75% to 90% of them seen only once. This chain connects TRBV19 to TRBJ2-2; 7 bases line up with TRBD1. The clonotype originates from an adult in good health. Specimen: peripheral blood, collected on day 0 of AZD1222 vaccination. CDR3 region: CASRSGGFANTGELFF. CDR3 DNA: TGTGCCAGTCGTTCAGGGGGTTTCGCGAACACCGGGGAGCTGTTTTTT.